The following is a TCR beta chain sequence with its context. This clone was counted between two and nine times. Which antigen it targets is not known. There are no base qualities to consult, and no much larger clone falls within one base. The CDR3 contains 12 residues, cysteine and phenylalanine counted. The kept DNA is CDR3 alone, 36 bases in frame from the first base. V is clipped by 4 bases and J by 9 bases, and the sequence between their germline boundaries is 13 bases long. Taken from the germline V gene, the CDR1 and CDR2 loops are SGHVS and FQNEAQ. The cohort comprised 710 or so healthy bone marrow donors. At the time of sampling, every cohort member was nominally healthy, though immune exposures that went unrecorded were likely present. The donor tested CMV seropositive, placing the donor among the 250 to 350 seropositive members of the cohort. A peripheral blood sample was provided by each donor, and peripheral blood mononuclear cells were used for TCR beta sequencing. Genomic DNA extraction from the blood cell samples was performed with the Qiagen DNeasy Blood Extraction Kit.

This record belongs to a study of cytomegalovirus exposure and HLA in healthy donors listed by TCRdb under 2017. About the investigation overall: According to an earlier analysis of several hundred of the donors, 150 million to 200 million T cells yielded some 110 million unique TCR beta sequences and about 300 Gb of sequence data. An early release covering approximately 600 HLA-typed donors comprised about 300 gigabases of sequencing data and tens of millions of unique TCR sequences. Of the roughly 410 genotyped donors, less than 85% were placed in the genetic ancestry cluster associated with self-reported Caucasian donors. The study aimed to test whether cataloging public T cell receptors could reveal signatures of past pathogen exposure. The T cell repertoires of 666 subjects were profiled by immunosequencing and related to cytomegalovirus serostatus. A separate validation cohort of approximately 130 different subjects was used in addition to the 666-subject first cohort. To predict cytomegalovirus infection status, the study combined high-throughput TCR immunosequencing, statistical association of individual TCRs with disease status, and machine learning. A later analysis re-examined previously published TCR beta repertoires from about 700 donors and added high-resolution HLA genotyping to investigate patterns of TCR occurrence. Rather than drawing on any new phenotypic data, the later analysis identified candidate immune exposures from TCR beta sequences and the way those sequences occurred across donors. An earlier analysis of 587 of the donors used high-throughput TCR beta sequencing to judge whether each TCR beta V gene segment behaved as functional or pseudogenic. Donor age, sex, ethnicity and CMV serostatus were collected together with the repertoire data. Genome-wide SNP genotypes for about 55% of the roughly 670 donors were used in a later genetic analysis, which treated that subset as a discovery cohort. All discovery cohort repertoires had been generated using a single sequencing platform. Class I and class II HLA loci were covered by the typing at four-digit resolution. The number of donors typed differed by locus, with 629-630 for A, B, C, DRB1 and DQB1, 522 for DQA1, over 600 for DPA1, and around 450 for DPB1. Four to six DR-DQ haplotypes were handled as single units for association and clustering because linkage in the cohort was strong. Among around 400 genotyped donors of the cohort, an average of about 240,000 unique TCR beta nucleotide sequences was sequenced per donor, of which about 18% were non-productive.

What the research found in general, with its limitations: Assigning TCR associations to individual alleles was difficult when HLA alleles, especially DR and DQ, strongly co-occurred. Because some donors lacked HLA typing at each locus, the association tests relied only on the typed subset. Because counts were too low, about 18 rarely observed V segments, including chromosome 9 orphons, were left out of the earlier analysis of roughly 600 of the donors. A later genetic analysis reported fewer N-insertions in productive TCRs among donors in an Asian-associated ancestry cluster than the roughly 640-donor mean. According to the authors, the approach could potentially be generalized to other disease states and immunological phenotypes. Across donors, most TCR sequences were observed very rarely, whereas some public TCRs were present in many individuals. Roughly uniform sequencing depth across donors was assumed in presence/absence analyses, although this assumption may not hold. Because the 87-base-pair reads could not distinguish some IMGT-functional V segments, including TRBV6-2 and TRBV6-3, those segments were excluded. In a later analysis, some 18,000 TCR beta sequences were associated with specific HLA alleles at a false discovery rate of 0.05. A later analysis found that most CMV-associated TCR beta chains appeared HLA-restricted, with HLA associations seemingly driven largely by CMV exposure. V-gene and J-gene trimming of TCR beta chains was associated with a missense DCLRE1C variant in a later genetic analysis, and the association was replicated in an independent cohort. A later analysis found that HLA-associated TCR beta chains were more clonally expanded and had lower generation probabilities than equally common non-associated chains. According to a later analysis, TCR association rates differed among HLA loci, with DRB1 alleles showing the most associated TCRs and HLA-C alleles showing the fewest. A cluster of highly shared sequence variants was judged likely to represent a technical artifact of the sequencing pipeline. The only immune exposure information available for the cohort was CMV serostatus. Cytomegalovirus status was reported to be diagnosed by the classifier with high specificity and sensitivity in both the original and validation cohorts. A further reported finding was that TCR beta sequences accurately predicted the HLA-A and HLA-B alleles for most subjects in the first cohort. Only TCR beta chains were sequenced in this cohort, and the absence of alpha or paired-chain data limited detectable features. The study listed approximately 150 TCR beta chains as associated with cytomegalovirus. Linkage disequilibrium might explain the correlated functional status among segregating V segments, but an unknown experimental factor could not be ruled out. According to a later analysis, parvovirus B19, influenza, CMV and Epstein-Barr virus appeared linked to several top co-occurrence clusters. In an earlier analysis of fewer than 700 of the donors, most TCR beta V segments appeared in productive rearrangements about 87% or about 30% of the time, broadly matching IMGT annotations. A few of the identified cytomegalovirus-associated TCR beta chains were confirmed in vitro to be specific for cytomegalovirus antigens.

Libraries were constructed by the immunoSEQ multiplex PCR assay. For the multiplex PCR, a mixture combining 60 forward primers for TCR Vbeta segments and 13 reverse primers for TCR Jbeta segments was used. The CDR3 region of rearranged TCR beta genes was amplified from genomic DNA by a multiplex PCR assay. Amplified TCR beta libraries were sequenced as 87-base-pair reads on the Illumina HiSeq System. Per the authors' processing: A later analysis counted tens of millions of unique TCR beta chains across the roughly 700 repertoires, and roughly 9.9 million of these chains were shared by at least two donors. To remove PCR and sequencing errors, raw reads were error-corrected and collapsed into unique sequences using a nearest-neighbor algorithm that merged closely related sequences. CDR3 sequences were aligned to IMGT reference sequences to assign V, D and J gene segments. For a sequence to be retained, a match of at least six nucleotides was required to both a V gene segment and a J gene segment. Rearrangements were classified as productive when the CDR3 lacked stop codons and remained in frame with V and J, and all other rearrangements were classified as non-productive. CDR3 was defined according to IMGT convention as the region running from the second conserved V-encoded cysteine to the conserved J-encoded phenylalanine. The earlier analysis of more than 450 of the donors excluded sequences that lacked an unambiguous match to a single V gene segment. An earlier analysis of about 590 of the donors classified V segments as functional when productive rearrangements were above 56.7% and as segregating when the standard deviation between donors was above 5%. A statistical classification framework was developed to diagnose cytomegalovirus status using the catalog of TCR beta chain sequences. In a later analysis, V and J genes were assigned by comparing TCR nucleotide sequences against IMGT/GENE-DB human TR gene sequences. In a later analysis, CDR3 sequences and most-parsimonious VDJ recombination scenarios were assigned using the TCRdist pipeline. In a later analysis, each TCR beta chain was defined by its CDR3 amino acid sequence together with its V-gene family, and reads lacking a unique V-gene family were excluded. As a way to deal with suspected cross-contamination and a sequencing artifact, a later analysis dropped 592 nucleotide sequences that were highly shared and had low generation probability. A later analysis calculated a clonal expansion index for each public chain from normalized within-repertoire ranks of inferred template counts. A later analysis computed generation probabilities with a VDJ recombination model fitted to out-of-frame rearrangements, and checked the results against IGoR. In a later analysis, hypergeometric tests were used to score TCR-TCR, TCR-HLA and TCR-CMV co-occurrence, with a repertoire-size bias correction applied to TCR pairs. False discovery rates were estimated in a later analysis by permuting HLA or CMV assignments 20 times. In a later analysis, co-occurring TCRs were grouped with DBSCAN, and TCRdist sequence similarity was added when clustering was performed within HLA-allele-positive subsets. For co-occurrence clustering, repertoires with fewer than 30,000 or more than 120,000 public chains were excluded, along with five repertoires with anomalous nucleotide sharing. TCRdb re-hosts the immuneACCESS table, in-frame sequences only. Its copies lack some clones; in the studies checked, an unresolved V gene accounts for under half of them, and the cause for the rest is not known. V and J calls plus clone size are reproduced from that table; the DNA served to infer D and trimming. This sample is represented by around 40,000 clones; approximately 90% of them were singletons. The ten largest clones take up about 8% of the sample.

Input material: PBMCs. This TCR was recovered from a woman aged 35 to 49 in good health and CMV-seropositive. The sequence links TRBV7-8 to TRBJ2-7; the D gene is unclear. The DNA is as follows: TGTGCCAGCAGCTACTCCTTCGAGCGGCAGTACTTC. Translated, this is CASSYSFERQYF.